These 23 T cell receptor beta chains originate from one sample sequenced in a study of blood T cell repertoires in COVID-19. Generated by immunoSEQ multiplex PCR, the TCRdb table keeps only in-frame clones and is missing some. The sample shows approximately 310,000 clones, around nine tenths of them seen only once. The sample was PBMCs or T cells enriched from blood (not recorded which). The receptors originated from a man in his 60s who had recovered from COVID-19.

J is TRBJ2-7 and V is TRBV15; D is perhaps TRBD2 (7 bases). The germline CDR1 and CDR2 sequences are LNHNV and YYDKDF (reference sequence). Trimming shortened V by 1 base and J by 2 bases, and 12 bases separated the two germline ends. The CDR3 loop spans 15 amino acids. This CDR3 reads CATSRGRGGPYEQYF. In nucleotides, the CDR3 is TGTGCCACCAGCAGAGGGAGGGGGGGGCCCTACGAGCAGTACTTC.

This chain links TRBV7-3 with TRBJ2-7; the D is unclear. The CDR3 consists of 13 residues. In germline, CDR1 is SGHTA, CDR2 FQGTGA. With 6 bases removed from V and 3 bases from J, the gap between germline ends came to 12 bases. CDR3 bases: TGTGCCAGCAGTTTTAACTCTAACTACGAGCAGTACTTC. Amino acid sequence: CASSFNSNYEQYF.

This chain uses TRBV7-2 with TRBJ2-3; D possibly corresponds to TRBD2 (6 bases). The CDR3 is 14 residues long. V was pared by 8 bases and J by 4 bases, with 16 bases between. Germline V CDR1 and CDR2: SGHTA, FQGNSA. The CDR3 region has the DNA TGTGCCAGCCATCGCGGGAACGTCGCAGATACGCAGTATTTT. Translated: CASHRGNVADTQYF.

The J gene is TRBJ1-1, the V gene TRBV5-1; D is ambiguous. Trimming removed 1 base at V and 1 base at J, with 8 bases between. The CDR3 extends over 14 amino acids. CDR1 and CDR2 from the germline V gene are SGHRS and YFSETQ. CDR3 residues: CASSLLPGNTEAFF. DNA for the CDR3: TGCGCCAGCAGCTTGCTTCCGGGGAACACTGAAGCTTTCTTT.

The chain carries TRBV4-1 and TRBJ2-7; TRBD2 might be the D (5 bases). Trimming stripped 0 bases from V and 10 bases from J, with 16 bases between. Germline V gene sequence: CDR1 MGHRA, CDR2 YSYEKL. The CDR3 is made up of 14 amino acids. CDR3: CASSQDNRPEGQYF. DNA for the CDR3: TGCGCCAGCAGCCAAGATAATCGGCCCGAGGGCCAGTACTTC.

The chain is built from TRBV6-5 and TRBJ1-2; 7 bases are a match to TRBD1. The V gene's germline CDR1 is MNHEY and CDR2 SVGAGI. Unmatched junction bases numbered 11, after V lost 3 bases and J lost 7 bases. This CDR3 has 15 residues. The DNA of the CDR3 is TGTGCCAGCAGTTATCTCGACAGGGAAGAGGGTGGCTACACCTTC. Protein sequence: CASSYLDREEGGYTF.

The gene calls are TRBV5-4 and TRBJ1-1, with a tentative D call TRBD1 (6 bases). Germline loops: CDR1 SGHNT, CDR2 YYREEE (reference sequence). This CDR3 region has 13 residues. Trimming took off 7 bases at V and 2 bases at J, with 12 bases between the two ends. The CDR3 DNA reads as TGTGCCAGCGCGGACAGATTAAACACTGAAGCTTTCTTT. Protein product: CASADRLNTEAFF.

The chain uses TRBV3-1 (or the pseudogene TRBV3-2) and TRBJ2-3; TRBD2 matches 8 bases. V was clipped by 4 bases and J by 2 bases; unmatched bases: 5. The V gene's germline CDR1 is LGHDT and CDR2 YNNKEL (reference sequence). The length of the CDR3 is 15 residues. DNA of the CDR3: TGTGCCAGCAGCCCTTTTAGCGGGACCACAGATACGCAGTATTTT. Amino acids: CASSPFSGTTDTQYF.

The V gene is TRBV12-3 or TRBV12-4, the J gene TRBJ1-2, with unresolved D. V was clipped by 5 bases and J by 6 bases, with 13 bases between them. CDR3 size: 13 residues. The CDR3 DNA is TGTGCCAGCAGTCCCGGGATCCCGAATGGCTACACCTTC. Protein sequence: CASSPGIPNGYTF.

The chain is built from TRBV5-1 and TRBJ1-4; weak D call: TRBD1 (5 bases). This CDR3 is built from 14 residues. Germline V lookup: CDR1 SGHRS, CDR2 YFSETQ. The V gene lost 6 bases and the J gene lost 4 bases, with 13 bases spanning the gap. Written as DNA, the CDR3 is TGCGCCAGCACCAAGACAGCCGGTAATGAAAAACTGTTTTTT. Translating it yields CASTKTAGNEKLFF.

This chain joins TRBV28 and TRBJ2-7; a weak D match, TRBD2 (5 bases). Trimming stripped 3 bases from V and 6 bases from J, with 9 bases between. From germline, CDR1 is MDHEN and CDR2 SYDVKM. The CDR3 runs to 12 residues. The CDR3 DNA reads TGTGCCAGCAGTTTTGGGGAGTCCGAGCAGTACTTC. Its translation is CASSFGESEQYF.

The rearrangement joins TRBV6-5 to TRBJ2-1; 14 bases match TRBD2. CDR3 size: 14 residues. Trimming removed 6 bases from V and 8 bases from J; junction bases left unmatched: 3. CDR1 is MNHEY, CDR2 SVGAGI, per germline. In DNA form, the CDR3 reads TGTGCCAGCAGGGGACTAGCGGGAGACGATGAGCAGTTCTTC. It codes for CASRGLAGDDEQFF.

This clone is a singleton in its sample. The chain recombines TRBV2 with TRBJ2-7; 9 bases are shared with TRBD2. This CDR3 is 12 amino acids long. Germline V gene lookup returns CDR1 SNHLY and CDR2 FYNNEI. Unmatched junction bases numbered 3, after V lost 8 bases and J lost 4 bases. The CDR3, as DNA: TGTGCCAGCGGCACTAGCGGGTACGAGCAGTACTTC. Its translation is CASGTSGYEQYF.

This clone was recorded once. CDR3 amino acids: CASSPGTSGRGSYNEQFF. The CDR3 DNA is TGTGCCAGCAGTCCGGGGACTAGCGGGAGGGGATCCTACAATGAGCAGTTCTTC. V gene TRBV27 combines with J gene TRBJ2-1; 16 nucleotides match TRBD2. This CDR3 comprises 18 residues. Germline V gene sequence: CDR1 MNHEY, CDR2 SMNVEV (reference sequence). The junction had 5 bases not matched to a gene; V was cut back by 5 bases and J by 1 base.

The V gene is TRBV5-1, the J gene TRBJ2-1; D perhaps matches TRBD2 (6 bases). Trimming cost V 4 bases and J 8 bases, with 19 bases left between them. The CDR3 spans 15 residues. Germline V gene sequence: CDR1 SGHRS, CDR2 YFSETQ. The CDR3 protein is CASSTVGGGGYEQFF. In DNA form, the CDR3 reads TGCGCCAGCAGCACGGTCGGGGGTGGTGGTTATGAGCAGTTCTTC.

This chain links TRBV6-2 or TRBV6-3 with TRBJ2-7, with D maybe TRBD2 (6 bases). Germline V gives CDR1 MNHEY, CDR2 SVGEGT. Trimming removed 5 bases at V and 8 bases at J, with 22 bases between. The CDR3 loop spans 15 amino acids. In nucleotides, the CDR3 is TGTGCCAGCAGTGACACGGGACTGAACTTTTCCAAGCAGTACTTC. This encodes CASSDTGLNFSKQYF.

The J gene is TRBJ1-6, the V gene TRBV3-1 (or the pseudogene TRBV3-2); no definite D call. Germline loops: CDR1 LGHDT, CDR2 YNNKEL (reference sequence). V was cut by 4 bases and J by 8 bases, with 12 bases left in between. This CDR3 spans 14 amino acids. This CDR3 reads CASSRETRDSPLHF. In DNA form, the CDR3 reads TGTGCCAGCAGCCGAGAAACACGGGATTCACCCCTCCACTTT.

The chain couples TRBV6-2 or TRBV6-3 to TRBJ2-1; 10 nucleotides line up with TRBD2. This CDR3 is built from 14 residues. Trimming at V came to 4 bases and at J to 9 bases, leaving 6 bases not matched to a gene. Germline CDR1 and CDR2: MNHEY and SVGEGT. The CDR3 nucleotides are TGTGCCAGCAGTTTGAGCGGGAGGGCCGGTGAGCAGTTCTTC. This encodes CASSLSGRAGEQFF.

CDR3: CASSRTGALYNEQFF. Here the CDR3 DNA reads TGTGCCAGCAGTCGTACAGGGGCCCTCTACAATGAGCAGTTCTTC. The V gene is TRBV25-1, the J gene TRBJ2-1; TRBD1 matches 7 bases. The V gene's germline CDR1 is MGHDK and CDR2 SYGVNS. J lost 3 bases, V lost 5 bases, and 7 bases had no gene match. The CDR3 length is 15 residues.

This clone came up once. The rearrangement joins TRBV6-2 or TRBV6-3 to TRBJ1-5, with TRBD1 matching over 9 bases. CDR1 is MNHEY and CDR2 is SVGEGT in the germline V gene. This CDR3 contains 14 residues. J gave up 6 bases and V 5 bases, and 5 bases lay outside the gene matches. The DNA for the CDR3 is TGTGCCAGCAGTATACAGGGGGCACGTCAGCCCCAGCATTTT. It yields the protein CASSIQGARQPQHF.

V and J are TRBV6-1 and TRBJ1-4, with D uncertain. The V and J ends lost 1 base and 0 bases respectively, with 6 bases between them. The CDR3 consists of 15 residues. Germline-derived CDR1 and CDR2 are MNHNS and SASEGT. CDR3 sequence (DNA): TGTGCCAGCAGTGAAGTAGCGGCAACTAATGAAAAACTGTTTTTT. It codes for CASSEVAATNEKLFF.

The V and J genes are TRBV29-1 and TRBJ2-7; D is undetermined. CDR1 is SQVTM, CDR2 ANQGSEA, per germline. Trimming took 0 bases from V and 3 from J, leaving 6 bases between them. The CDR3 spans 12 residues. The CDR3 region is CSVEDRNYEQYF. Here the CDR3 DNA reads TGCAGCGTTGAAGACAGGAACTACGAGCAGTACTTC.

The chain recombines TRBV15 with TRBJ1-5; 7 bases map to TRBD1. Looked up from germline, CDR1 is LNHNV and CDR2 is YYDKDF (reference sequence). The CDR3 has 15 residues. After removal of 3 bases from V and 5 bases from J, the junction contained 7 bases not matched to a gene. This CDR3 reads CATSRVGTGDQPQHF. The CDR3 nucleotides read TGTGCCACCAGCAGGGTGGGAACAGGGGATCAGCCCCAGCATTTT.